This TCR beta chain was captured in a study of shared clonotypes between healthy human individuals. The overall study: Used for every donor were three CD4 naive, three CD4 memory, two CD8 naive and one CD8 memory plate.

The CDR3 loop spans 14 amino acids. With V trimmed by 1 base and J by 5 bases, 2 bases remained unmatched. The germline V gene has CDR1 LNHDA and CDR2 SQIVND (reference sequence). Study-level points and caveats: Shared clonotypes across all four donors exceeded non-shared ones in generation probability. Generally, naive subsets came out with larger estimated richness than memory subsets.

About this clone itself: The antigen is not known.

Memory CD4+ cells were the fraction left after CD45RA+ naive selection. Using immunoSEQ multiplex PCR, the repertoire was profiled, and TCRdb retains in-frame clones only, with some absent. The sample has 2 million to 2.5 million clones, 80% to 95% seen once. Sequenced: naive CD4+ T cells from PBMCs. Specified subset: CD45RA+ positively selected. The receptor was isolated from a man between 18 and 29 years old in good health. Some clones in this sample may be carry-over from other donors' samples. V gene TRBV19 combines with J gene TRBJ2-3; 8 nucleotides agree with TRBD2. CDR3 residues: CASSIGAGEDTQYF. The CDR3 nucleotides read TGTGCCAGTAGTATAGGAGCGGGAGAAGATACGCAGTATTTT.